The rows below give T cell receptor beta chains drawn from one sample of a study of blood T cell repertoires in COVID-19. The repertoire was sequenced with immunoSEQ multiplex PCR; TCRdb's copy has only in-frame clones and lacks some. The profile covers 250,000 to 400,000 clones, with 90% appearing a single time and under 3% taken by the ten largest. Sequencing used peripheral blood. These receptors were collected from a woman between 25 and 40 years old with COVID-19, enrolled during active disease. Each CDR3 is given with its conserved first and last residue. Fields, in order: D gene, V gene, J gene, clone size, CDR3 DNA, CDR3 protein. D genes are given only for firm matches. Only some rows state a clone size, as once, few, many or a class for expanded clones.

.	TRBV28	TRBJ1-1	.	TGTGCCAGCAGTTTATATCTGGGAGAAATGAACACTGAAGCTTTCTTT	CASSLYLGEMNTEAFF
TRBD2	TRBV7-2	TRBJ2-5	.	TGTGCCAGCAGCTTAGCTCCGGGACTAGCGGGGGGGACCCAGTACTTC	CASSLAPGLAGGTQYF
TRBD1	TRBV28	TRBJ1-2	.	TGTGCCAGCAGTCCACAGACAGGGGCCTATGGCTACACCTTC	CASSPQTGAYGYTF
TRBD1	TRBV7-9	TRBJ2-4	.	TGTGCCAGCAGCTCTGGACAGGAGAAAAACATTCAGTACTTC	CASSSGQEKNIQYF
TRBD2	TRBV29-1	TRBJ2-7	.	TGCAGCGTTGAAGAGGCTAGCGGGAGGTCCTACGAGCAGTACTTC	CSVEEASGRSYEQYF
TRBD1	TRBV6-5	TRBJ1-3	.	TGTGCCACCTGGAGACAGGGTGGAAACACCATATATTTT	CATWRQGGNTIYF
.	TRBV19	TRBJ1-5	.	TGTGCCAGTAGTATAAGGGACACCAATCAGCCCCAGCATTTT	CASSIRDTNQPQHF
TRBD1	TRBV5-1	TRBJ1-5	.	TGCGCCAGCGGACAGGGCGGTCAGCCCCAGCATTTT	CASGQGGQPQHF
.	TRBV28	TRBJ1-5	few	TGTGCCAGCAGTTTAGACAGTAATCAGCCCCAGCATTTT	CASSLDSNQPQHF
.	TRBV30	TRBJ1-2	.	TGTGCCTGGTTTTTTCCAGGACTCGGAGGCTACACCTTC	CAWFFPGLGGYTF
.	TRBV7-6	TRBJ2-7	.	TGTGCCAGCAGCTTACCCTCCTCCTACGAGCAGTACTTC	CASSLPSSYEQYF
TRBD2	TRBV5-1	TRBJ2-5	.	TGCGCCAGCAGCTTGGGGTCTAGCGGGAGAAAAGAGACCCAGTACTTC	CASSLGSSGRKETQYF
TRBD1	TRBV5-1	TRBJ1-2	.	TGCGCCAGCAGCTTGGGAAATACAGGGGGCAGAGGCTATGGCTACACCTTC	CASSLGNTGGRGYGYTF
.	TRBV7-8	TRBJ1-1	.	TGTGCCAGCAGCTTTATCCCCCCGGGACAAACCCTGGCTGAAGCTTTCTTT	CASSFIPPGQTLAEAFF
.	TRBV10-1	TRBJ2-2	once	TGCGCCAGCTCAATGCGAAGAGGCGCCGGGGAGCTGTTTTTT	CASSMRRGAGELFF
.	TRBV3-1/TRBV3-2	TRBJ1-2	.	TGTGCCAGCAGCCAAGAAGGGCGGGGATCCTATGGCTACACCTTC	CASSQEGRGSYGYTF
TRBD1	TRBV30	TRBJ1-5	.	TGTGCCTGGAGTGTAAGTGGGACAGGGGGCAATCAGCCCCAGCATTTT	CAWSVSGTGGNQPQHF
TRBD1	TRBV2	TRBJ1-1	.	TGTGCCAGCATCAGACAGGGTGGGAACACTGAAGCTTTCTTT	CASIRQGGNTEAFF
TRBD1	TRBV30	TRBJ1-4	.	TGTGCCTGGAGGACAGGGGGTAGAAGTAATGAAAAACTGTTTTTT	CAWRTGGRSNEKLFF
TRBD1	TRBV7-6	TRBJ2-7	.	TGTGCCAGCAGCTCACGACAGGGAGCATACGAGCAGTACTTC	CASSSRQGAYEQYF
TRBD2	TRBV24-1	TRBJ2-1	.	TGTGCCACCAGTGATCCTAGCGGGTCGGGGAATGAGCAGTTCTTC	CATSDPSGSGNEQFF
.	TRBV30	TRBJ2-6	.	TGTGCCTGGAGTCCGGCGGGCCTCTCTGGGGCCAACGTCCTGACTTTC	CAWSPAGLSGANVLTF
.	TRBV7-8	TRBJ2-3	.	TGTGCCAGCAGCTTTATGGACAGCCCGGTGGCAGATACGCAGTATTTT	CASSFMDSPVADTQYF
.	TRBV19	TRBJ2-1	.	TGTGCCAGTAGTATGGGGGGTGGGTACAATGAGCAGTTCTTC	CASSMGGGYNEQFF
.	TRBV15	TRBJ2-1	.	TGTGCCACCAGCAGAGCAGCCAGGGGAGACAATGAGCAGTTCTTC	CATSRAARGDNEQFF
.	TRBV27	TRBJ1-3	once	TGTGCCAGCAGTTTGAAAGGGGGTGGAAACACCATATATTTT	CASSLKGGGNTIYF
.	TRBV7-9	TRBJ1-4	.	TGTGCCAGCAGCTTAGGTCAGGGGAATAATGAAAAACTGTTTTTT	CASSLGQGNNEKLFF
TRBD1	TRBV19	TRBJ2-3	.	TGTGCCAGTAGTAGACAGGGGAGCACAGATACGCAGTATTTT	CASSRQGSTDTQYF
.	TRBV12-3/TRBV12-4	TRBJ1-2	.	TGTGCCAGCAGGTTGCGGCGGGGGAAGGGCTACACCTTC	CASRLRRGKGYTF
TRBD1	TRBV5-8	TRBJ1-1	.	TGTGCCAGCAGCCCAAGGGGGCGGTCATGGGCTTTCTTT	CASSPRGRSWAFF
.	TRBV12-3/TRBV12-4	TRBJ2-5	.	TGTGCCAGCAGTTTATTCGGGGTGGAGACCCAGTACTTC	CASSLFGVETQYF
TRBD1	TRBV2	TRBJ1-1	.	TGTGCCAGCTTTACAGGGGGCACTGAAGCTTTCTTT	CASFTGGTEAFF
TRBD2	TRBV5-1	TRBJ2-3	.	TGCGCCAGCAGCTTGGAACCTAGCGGGACGACAGATACGCAGTATTTT	CASSLEPSGTTDTQYF
TRBD1	TRBV11-2	TRBJ2-7	.	TGTGCCAGCAGCCAGCCCCAGACAGGGCTTTGGTACGAGCAGTACTTC	CASSQPQTGLWYEQYF
TRBD2	TRBV7-7	TRBJ2-1	.	TGTGCCAGCAGCCCCAACCGCCTCACTAGCGGGTCCTACAATGAGCAGTTCTTC	CASSPNRLTSGSYNEQFF
TRBD1	TRBV27	TRBJ1-6	once	TGTGCCAGCAGTTCGACAGGACAGGGTTATTCACCCCTCCACTTT	CASSSTGQGYSPLHF
.	TRBV14	TRBJ2-7	.	TGTGCCAGCACTCCGGGACACGGGTACGAGCAGTACTTC	CASTPGHGYEQYF
.	TRBV19	TRBJ1-5	.	TGTGCCAGTAGTATAGATTCAGGGTCTGATCAGCCCCAGCATTTT	CASSIDSGSDQPQHF